This T cell receptor (beta chain) was recovered during a study of tumor-infiltrating lymphocytes in localized non-small cell lung cancer. Study-level background: Some samples were collected after neoadjuvant chemotherapy; smokers, never-smokers and several histologies were included. General study findings and limits: TCR sequencing covered a subset of patients with enough tissue. Tumors had more T cell infiltration than uninvolved lung, per TCRbeta sequencing and CD3 counts.

This clone was seen more than once but under ten times. Its antigen is undetermined. The table came from immunoSEQ multiplex PCR; TCRdb's copy has only in-frame clones and leaves some out. Of about 9,700 clones in the sample, approximately 78% are singletons; the top ten hold around a tenth. Germline CDR1 and CDR2: LNHNV and YYDKDF (reference sequence). The V and J ends lost 3 bases and 6 bases, in that order; junction bases with no gene match: 6. This CDR3 spans 15 amino acids. This receptor was taken from a human donor with non-small cell lung cancer. The V call is TRBV15, the J call TRBJ2-1; 9 bases agree with TRBD2. Material for sequencing was lung tumor tissue. CDR3 DNA: TGTGCCACCAGCAGTGCTAGCGGGAAAGTCAATGAGCAGTTCTTC. Translated, it gives CATSSASGKVNEQFF.